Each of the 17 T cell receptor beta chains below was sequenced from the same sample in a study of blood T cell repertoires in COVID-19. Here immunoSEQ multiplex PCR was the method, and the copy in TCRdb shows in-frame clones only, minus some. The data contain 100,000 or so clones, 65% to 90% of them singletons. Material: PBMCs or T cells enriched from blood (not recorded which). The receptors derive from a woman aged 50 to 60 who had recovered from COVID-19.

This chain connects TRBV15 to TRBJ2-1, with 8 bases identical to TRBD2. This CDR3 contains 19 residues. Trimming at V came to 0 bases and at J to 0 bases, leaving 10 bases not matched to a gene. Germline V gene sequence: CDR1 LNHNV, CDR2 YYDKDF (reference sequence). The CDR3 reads CATSREGSSGLSSYNEQFF. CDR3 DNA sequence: TGTGCCACCAGCAGAGAGGGATCTAGCGGGCTTAGCTCCTACAATGAGCAGTTCTTC.

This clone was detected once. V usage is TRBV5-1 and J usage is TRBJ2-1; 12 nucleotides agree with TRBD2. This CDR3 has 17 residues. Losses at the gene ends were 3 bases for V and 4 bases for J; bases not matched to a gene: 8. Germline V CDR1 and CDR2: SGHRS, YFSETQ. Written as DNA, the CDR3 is TGCGCCAGCAGCTCACGACCGGGACTAGCGGGTTACAATGAGCAGTTCTTC. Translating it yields CASSSRPGLAGYNEQFF. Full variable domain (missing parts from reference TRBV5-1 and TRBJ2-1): KAGVTQTPRYLIKTRGQQVTLSCSPISGHRSVSWYQQTPGQGLQFLFEYFSETQRNKGNFPGRFSGRQFSNSRSEMNVSTLELGDSALYLCASSSRPGLAGYNEQFFGPGTRLTVL.

CDR3 DNA sequence: TGCGCCAGCAGCTTGGAGGGACTAGCGGGCCTCAATGAGCAGTTCTTC. It specifies CASSLEGLAGLNEQFF. The chain links TRBV5-1 to TRBJ2-1, with 12 bases lining up with TRBD2. This CDR3 is 16 amino acids long. V was pared by 0 bases and J by 6 bases, with 4 bases of the junction left unmatched. CDR1 is SGHRS, CDR2 YFSETQ, per germline.

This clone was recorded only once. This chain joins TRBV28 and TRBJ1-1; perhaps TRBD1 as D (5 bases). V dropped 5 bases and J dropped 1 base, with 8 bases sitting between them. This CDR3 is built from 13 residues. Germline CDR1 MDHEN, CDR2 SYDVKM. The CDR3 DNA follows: TGTGCCAGCAGTCCTCAGGGGAACACTGAAGCTTTCTTT. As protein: CASSPQGNTEAFF.

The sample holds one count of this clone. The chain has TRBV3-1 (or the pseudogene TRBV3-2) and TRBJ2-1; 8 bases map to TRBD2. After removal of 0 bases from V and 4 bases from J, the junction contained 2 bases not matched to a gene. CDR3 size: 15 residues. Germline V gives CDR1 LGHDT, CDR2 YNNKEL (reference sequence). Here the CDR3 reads CASSQEASGYNEQFF. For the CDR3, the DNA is TGTGCCAGCAGCCAAGAGGCTAGCGGGTACAATGAGCAGTTCTTC.

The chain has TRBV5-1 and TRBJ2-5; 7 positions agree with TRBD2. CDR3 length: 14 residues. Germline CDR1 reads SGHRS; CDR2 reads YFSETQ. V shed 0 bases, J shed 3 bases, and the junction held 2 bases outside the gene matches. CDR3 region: CASSLAGGKETQYF. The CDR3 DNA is TGCGCCAGCAGCTTGGCGGGGGGAAAAGAGACCCAGTACTTC.

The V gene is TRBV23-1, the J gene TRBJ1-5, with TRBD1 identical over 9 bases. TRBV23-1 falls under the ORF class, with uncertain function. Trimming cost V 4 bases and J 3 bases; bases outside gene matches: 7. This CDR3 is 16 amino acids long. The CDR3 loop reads CASSPRRDRDNQPQHF. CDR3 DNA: TGCGCCAGCAGTCCTCGGAGGGACAGGGACAATCAGCCCCAGCATTTT.

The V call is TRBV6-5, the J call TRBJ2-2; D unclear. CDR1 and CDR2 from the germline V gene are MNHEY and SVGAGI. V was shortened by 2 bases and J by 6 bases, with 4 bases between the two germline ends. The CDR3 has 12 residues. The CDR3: CASSYPSGELFF. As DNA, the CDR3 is TGTGCCAGCAGTTACCCCTCCGGGGAGCTGTTTTTT.

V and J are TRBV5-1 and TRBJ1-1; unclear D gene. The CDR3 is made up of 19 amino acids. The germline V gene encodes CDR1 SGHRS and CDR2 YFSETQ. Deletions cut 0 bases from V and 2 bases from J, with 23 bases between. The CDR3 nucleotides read TGCGCCAGCAGCTTGGCCGGGATCTCCTCTCCCTCCTTTAACACTGAAGCTTTCTTT. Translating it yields CASSLAGISSPSFNTEAFF.

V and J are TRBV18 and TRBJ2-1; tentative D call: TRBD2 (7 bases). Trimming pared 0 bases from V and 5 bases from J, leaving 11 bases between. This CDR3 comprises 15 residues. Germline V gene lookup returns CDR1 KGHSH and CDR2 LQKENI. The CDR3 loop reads CASSPPGGANNEQFF. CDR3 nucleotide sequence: TGTGCCAGCTCACCACCGGGGGGGGCAAACAATGAGCAGTTCTTC.

CDR3 sequence (DNA): TGTGCCAGCAGCTTGTCCAGCGGAAAACGACAAGAGACCCAGTACTTC. Translation gives CASSLSSGKRQETQYF. The V gene is TRBV5-4, the J gene TRBJ2-5, with a weak D call TRBD2 (5 bases). The CDR3 runs to 16 residues. V was trimmed by 1 base and J by 2 bases, leaving 15 bases between them. CDR1 SGHNT and CDR2 YYREEE come from the germline V gene (reference sequence).

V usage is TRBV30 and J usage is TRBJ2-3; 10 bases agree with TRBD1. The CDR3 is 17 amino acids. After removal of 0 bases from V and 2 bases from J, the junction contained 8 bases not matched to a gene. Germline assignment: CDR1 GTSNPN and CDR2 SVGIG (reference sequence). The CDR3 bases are TGTGCCTGGAGTGTACGCCGGACAGGGGGACCCACAGATACGCAGTATTTT. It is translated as CAWSVRRTGGPTDTQYF.

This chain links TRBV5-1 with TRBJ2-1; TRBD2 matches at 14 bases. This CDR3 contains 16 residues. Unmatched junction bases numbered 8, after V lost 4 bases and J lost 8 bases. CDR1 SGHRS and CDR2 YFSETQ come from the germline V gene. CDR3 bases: TGCGCCAGCAGCACGGGACTAGCGGGAGTGTTTGATGAGCAGTTCTTC. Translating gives CASSTGLAGVFDEQFF.

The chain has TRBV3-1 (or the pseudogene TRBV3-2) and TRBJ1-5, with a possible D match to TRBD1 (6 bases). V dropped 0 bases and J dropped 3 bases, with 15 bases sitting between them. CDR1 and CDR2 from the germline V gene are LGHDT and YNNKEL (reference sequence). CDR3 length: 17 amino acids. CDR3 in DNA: TGTGCCAGCAGCCAAGAGGGGGCGGGGGACACCAATCAGCCCCAGCATTTT. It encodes CASSQEGAGDTNQPQHF.

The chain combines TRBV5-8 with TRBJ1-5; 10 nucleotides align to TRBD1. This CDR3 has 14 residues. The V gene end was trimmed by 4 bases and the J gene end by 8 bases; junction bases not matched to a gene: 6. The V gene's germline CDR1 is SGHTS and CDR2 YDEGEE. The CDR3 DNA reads TGTGCCAGCAGCGGGCGACAGGGGGCAGAGCCCCAGCATTTT. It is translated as CASSGRQGAEPQHF.

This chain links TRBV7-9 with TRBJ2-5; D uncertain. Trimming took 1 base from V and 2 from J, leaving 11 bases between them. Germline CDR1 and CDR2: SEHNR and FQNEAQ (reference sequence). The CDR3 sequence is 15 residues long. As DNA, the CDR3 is TGTGCCAGCAGCTTAGGGCGGAACGTACAAGAGACCCAGTACTTC. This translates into CASSLGRNVQETQYF.

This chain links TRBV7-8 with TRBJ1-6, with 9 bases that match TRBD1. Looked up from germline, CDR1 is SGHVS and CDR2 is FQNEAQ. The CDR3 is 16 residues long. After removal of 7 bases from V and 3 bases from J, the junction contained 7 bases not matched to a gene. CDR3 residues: CASKGTGSIYNSPLHF. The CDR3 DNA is TGTGCCAGCAAAGGGACAGGGAGTATCTATAATTCACCCCTCCACTTT.